This T cell receptor (beta chain) was documented in a study of brain T cells in children with intractable seizures. Clones were sequenced by immunoSEQ multiplex PCR, and TCRdb holds only the in-frame ones, with some missing. The sample includes hundreds of thousands of clones, over 85% of them seen just once. Time point indicated: blood from clinic visit 5 months post-surgery; TSC patient then seizure free. Surgery cases with the highest brain T cell transcript signatures were chosen for sequencing. Before surgery, patients took at least one anti-epileptic drug. Losses at the gene ends were 6 bases for V and 6 bases for J; bases not matched to a gene: 8. Germline values: CDR1 MNHEY, CDR2 SMNVEV (reference sequence). The CDR3 has 14 amino acids.

The clonotype comes from a boy younger than two with tuberous sclerosis and intractable seizures. Sequences were derived from peripheral blood, sampled more than 4 months after surgery. The chain recombines TRBV27 with TRBJ2-3; TRBD2 matches 8 bases. This CDR3 reads CASSRRLARDTQYF. Here the CDR3 DNA reads TGTGCCAGCAGCCGTCGACTAGCGCGGGATACGCAGTATTTT.